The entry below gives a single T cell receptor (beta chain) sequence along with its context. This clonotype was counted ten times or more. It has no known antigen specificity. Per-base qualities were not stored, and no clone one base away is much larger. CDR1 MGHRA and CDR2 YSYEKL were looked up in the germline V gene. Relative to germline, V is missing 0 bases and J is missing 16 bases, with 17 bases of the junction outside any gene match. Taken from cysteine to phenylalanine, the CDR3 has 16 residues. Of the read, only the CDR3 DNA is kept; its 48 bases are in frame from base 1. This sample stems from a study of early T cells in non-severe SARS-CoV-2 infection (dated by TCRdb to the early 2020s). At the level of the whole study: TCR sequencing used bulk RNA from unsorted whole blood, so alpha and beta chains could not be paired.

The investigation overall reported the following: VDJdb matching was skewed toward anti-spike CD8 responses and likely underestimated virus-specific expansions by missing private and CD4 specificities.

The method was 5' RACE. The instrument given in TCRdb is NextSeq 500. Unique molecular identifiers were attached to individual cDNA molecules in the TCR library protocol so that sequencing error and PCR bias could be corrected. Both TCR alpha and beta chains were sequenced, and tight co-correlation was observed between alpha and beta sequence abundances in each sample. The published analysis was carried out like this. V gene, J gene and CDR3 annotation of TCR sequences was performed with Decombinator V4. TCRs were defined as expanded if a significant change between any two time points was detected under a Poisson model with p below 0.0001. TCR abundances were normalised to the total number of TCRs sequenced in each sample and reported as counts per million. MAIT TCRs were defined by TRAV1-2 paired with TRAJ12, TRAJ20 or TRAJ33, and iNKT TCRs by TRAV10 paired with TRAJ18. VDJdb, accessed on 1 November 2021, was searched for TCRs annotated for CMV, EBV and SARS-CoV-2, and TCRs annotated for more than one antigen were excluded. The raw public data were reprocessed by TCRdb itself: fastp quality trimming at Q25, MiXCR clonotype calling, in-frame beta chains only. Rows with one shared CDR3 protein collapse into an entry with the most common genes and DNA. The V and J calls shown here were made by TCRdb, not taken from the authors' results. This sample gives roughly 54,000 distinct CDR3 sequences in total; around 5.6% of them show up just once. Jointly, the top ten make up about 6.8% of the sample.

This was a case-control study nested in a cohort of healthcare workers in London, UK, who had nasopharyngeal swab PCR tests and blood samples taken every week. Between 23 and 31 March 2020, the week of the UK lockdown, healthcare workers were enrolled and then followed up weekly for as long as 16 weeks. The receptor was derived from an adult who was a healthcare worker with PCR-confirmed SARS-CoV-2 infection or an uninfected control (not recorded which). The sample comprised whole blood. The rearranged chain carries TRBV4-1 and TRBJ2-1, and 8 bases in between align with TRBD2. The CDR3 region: CASSQDPAGGAQEDFF. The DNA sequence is TGCGCCAGCAGCCAAGATCCTGCGGGGGGCGCTCAGGAGGATTTCTTC.